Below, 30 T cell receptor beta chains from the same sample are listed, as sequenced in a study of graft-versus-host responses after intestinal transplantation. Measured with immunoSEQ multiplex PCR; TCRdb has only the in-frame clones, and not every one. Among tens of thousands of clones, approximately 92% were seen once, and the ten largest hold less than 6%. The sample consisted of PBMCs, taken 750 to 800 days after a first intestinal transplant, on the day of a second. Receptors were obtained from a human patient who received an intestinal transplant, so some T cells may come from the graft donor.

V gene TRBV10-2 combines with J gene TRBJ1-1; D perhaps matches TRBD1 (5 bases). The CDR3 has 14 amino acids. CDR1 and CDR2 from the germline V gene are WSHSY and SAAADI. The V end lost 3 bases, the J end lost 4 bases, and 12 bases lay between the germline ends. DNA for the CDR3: TGCGCCAGCAGTGACCCGGGGAGGGGCACTGAAGCTTTCTTT. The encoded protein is CASSDPGRGTEAFF.

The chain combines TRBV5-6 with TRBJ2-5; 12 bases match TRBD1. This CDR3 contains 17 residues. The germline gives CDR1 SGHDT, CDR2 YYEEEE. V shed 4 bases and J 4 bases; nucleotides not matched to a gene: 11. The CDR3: CASSPGTGGAFSETQYF. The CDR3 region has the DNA TGTGCCAGCAGCCCTGGGACAGGGGGCGCATTCTCAGAGACCCAGTACTTC. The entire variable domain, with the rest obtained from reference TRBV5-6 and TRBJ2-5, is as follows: DAGVTQSPTHLIKTRGQQVTLRCSPKSGHDTVSWYQQALGQGPQFIFQYYEEEERQRGNFPDRFSGHQFPNYSSELNVNALLLGDSALYLCASSPGTGGAFSETQYFGPGTRLLVL.

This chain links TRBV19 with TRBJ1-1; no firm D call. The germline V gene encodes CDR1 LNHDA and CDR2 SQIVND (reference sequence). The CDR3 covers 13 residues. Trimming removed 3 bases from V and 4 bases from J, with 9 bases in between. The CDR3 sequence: CASSIKYSTEAFF. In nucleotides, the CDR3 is TGTGCCAGTAGTATTAAATACAGCACTGAAGCTTTCTTT.

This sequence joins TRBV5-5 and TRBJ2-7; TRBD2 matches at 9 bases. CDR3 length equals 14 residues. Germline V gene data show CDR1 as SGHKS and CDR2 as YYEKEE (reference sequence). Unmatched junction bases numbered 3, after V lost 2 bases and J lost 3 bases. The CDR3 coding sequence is TGTGCCAGCAGCTTTGCGGGAGGGCTCTACGAGCAGTACTTC. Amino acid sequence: CASSFAGGLYEQYF.

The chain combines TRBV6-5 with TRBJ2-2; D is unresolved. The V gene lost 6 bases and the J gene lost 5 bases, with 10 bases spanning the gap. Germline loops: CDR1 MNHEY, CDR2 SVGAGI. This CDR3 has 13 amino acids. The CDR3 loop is CASSRSRTGELFF. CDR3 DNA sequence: TGTGCCAGCAGCCGTTCTAGGACCGGGGAGCTGTTTTTT.

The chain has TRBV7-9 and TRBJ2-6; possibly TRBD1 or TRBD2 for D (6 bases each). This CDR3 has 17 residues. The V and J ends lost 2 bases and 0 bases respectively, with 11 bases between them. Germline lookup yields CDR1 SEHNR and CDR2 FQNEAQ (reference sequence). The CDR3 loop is CASSLPGGRSGANVLTF. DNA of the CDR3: TGTGCCAGCAGCTTACCCGGGGGCCGCTCTGGGGCCAACGTCCTGACTTTC.

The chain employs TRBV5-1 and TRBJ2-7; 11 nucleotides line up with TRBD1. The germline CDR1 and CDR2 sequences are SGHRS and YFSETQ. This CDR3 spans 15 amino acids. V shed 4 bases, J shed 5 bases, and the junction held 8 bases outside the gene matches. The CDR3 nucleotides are TGCGCCAGCAGCGGACCGGGACAGGGGGTCCACGAGCAGTACTTC. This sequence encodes CASSGPGQGVHEQYF. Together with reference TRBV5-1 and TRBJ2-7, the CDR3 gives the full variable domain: KAGVTQTPRYLIKTRGQQVTLSCSPISGHRSVSWYQQTPGQGLQFLFEYFSETQRNKGNFPGRFSGRQFSNSRSEMNVSTLELGDSALYLCASSGPGQGVHEQYFGPGTRLTVT.

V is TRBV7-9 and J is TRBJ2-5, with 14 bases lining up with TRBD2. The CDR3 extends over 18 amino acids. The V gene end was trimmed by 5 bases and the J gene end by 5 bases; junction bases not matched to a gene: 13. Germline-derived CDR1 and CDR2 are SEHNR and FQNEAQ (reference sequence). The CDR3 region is CASSIGTSGSQSWETQYF. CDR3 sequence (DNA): TGTGCCAGCAGCATCGGGACTAGCGGGAGTCAAAGTTGGGAGACCCAGTACTTC.

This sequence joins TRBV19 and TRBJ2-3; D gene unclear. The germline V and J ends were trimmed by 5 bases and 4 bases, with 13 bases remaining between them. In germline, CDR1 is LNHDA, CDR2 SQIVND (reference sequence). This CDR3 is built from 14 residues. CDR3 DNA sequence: TGTGCCAGTAGTGTCTCGGAACAGTCAGATACGCAGTATTTT. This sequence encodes CASSVSEQSDTQYF.

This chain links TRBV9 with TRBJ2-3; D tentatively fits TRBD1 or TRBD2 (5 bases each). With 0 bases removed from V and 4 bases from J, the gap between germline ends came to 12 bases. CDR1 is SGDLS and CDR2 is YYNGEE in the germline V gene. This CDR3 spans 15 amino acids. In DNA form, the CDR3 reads TGTGCCAGCAGCGTAGACCACCGGGACCCAGATACGCAGTATTTT. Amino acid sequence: CASSVDHRDPDTQYF.

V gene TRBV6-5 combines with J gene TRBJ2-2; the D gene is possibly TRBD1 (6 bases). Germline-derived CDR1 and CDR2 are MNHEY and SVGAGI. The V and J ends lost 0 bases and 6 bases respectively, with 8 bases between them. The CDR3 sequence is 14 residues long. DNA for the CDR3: TGTGCCAGCAGTTACTCCACAGGGTCCGGGGAGCTGTTTTTT. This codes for CASSYSTGSGELFF.

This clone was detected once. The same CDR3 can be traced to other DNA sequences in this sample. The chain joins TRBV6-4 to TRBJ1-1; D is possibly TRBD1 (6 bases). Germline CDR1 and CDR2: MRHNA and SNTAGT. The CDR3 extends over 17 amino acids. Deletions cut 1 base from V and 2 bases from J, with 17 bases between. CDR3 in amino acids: CASSDWTVWRVNTEAFF. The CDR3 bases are TGTGCCAGCAGTGACTGGACAGTCTGGCGGGTCAACACTGAAGCTTTCTTT.

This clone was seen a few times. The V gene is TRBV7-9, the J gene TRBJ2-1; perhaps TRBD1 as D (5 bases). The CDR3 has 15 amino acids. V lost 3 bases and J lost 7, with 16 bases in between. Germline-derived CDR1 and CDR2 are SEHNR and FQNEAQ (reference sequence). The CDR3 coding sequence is TGTGCCAGCAGCTTGCTCCGACAGCCAAAGAATGAGCAGTTCTTC. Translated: CASSLLRQPKNEQFF.

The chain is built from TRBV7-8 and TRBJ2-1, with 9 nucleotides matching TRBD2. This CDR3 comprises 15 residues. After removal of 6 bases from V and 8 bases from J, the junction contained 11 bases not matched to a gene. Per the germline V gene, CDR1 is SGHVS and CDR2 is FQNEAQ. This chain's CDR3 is CASSSGTSISHEQFF. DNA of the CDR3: TGTGCCAGCAGTTCCGGGACTAGCATCAGCCATGAGCAGTTCTTC.

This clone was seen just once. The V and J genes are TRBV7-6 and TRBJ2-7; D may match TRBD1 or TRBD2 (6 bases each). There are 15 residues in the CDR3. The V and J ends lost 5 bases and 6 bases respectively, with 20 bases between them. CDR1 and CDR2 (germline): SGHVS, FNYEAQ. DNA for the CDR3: TGTGCCAGCAGCCTAACGGGCCTGGGGGGCCGCGAGCAGTACTTC. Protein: CASSLTGLGGREQYF.

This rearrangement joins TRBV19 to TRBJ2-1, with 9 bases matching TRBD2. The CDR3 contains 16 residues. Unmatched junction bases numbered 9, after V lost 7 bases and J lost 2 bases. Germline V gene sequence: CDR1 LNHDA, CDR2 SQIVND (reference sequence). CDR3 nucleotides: TGTGCCAGTATTGGGCAGCGGGAGGCCCCCTACAATGAGCAGTTCTTC. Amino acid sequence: CASIGQREAPYNEQFF.

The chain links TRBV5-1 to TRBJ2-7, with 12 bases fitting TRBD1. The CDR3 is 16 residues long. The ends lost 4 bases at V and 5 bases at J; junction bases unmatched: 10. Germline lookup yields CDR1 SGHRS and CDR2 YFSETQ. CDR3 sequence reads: CASSRTEGQGADEQYF. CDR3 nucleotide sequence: TGCGCCAGCAGCAGAACCGAGGGACAGGGGGCCGACGAGCAGTACTTC.

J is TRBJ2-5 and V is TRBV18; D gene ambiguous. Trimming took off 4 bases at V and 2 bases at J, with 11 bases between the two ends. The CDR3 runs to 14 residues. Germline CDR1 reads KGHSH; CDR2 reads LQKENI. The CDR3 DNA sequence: TGTGCCAGCTCACGTGGCGGAAGTCAAGAGACCCAGTACTTC. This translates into CASSRGGSQETQYF. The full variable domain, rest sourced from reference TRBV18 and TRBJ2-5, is NAGVMQNPRHLVRRRGQEARLRCSPMKGHSHVYWYRQLPEEGLKFMVYLQKENIIDESGMPKERFSAEFPKEGPSILRIQQVVRGDSAAYFCASSRGGSQETQYFGPGTRLLVL.

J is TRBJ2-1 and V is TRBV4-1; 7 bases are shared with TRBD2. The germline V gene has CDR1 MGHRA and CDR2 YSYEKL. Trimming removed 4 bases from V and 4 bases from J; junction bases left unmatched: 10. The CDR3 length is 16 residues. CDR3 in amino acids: CASSPLRGGAYNEQFF. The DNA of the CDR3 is TGCGCCAGCAGCCCGCTTAGGGGAGGGGCTTACAATGAGCAGTTCTTC.

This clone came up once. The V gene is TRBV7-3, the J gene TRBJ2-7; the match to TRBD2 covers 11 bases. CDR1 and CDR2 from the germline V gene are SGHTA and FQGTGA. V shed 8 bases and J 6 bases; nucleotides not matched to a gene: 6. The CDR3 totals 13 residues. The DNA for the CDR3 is TGTGCCAGCTCTACTAGCGGGAGTCGCGAGCAGTACTTC. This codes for CASSTSGSREQYF.

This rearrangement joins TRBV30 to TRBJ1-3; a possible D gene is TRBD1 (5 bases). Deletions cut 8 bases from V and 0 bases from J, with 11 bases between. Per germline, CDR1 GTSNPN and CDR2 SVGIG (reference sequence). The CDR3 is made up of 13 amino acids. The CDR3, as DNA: TGTGCCCGTGACGGGACCTCTGGAAACACCATATATTTT. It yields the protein CARDGTSGNTIYF.

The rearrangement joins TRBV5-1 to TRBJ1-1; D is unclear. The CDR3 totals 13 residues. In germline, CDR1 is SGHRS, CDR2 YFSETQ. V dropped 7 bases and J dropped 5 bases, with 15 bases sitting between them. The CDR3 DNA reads TGCGCCAGCTCGATGGCCGGAAGTACTGAAGCTTTCTTT. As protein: CASSMAGSTEAFF.

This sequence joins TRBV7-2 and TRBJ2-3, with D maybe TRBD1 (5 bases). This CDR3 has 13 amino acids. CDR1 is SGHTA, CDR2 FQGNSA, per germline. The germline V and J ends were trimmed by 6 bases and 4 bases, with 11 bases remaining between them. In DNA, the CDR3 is TGTGCCAGCAGACCGACAGTGGCAGATACGCAGTATTTT. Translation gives CASRPTVADTQYF.

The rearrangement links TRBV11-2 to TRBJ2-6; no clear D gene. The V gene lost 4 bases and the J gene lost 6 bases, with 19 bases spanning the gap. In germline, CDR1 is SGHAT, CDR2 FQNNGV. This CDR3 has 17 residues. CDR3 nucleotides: TGTGCCAGCAGCTCAGACCTCCGGGCCCCTGAGGCCAACGTCCTGACTTTC. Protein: CASSSDLRAPEANVLTF.

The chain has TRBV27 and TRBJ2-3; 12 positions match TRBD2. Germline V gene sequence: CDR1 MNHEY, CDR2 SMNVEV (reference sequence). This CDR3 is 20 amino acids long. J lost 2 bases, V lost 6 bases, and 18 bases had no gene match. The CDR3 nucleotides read TGTGCCAGCAGGCAAAGACCGGGACTAGCGGGTTCCGGGATCACAGATACGCAGTATTTT. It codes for CASRQRPGLAGSGITDTQYF.

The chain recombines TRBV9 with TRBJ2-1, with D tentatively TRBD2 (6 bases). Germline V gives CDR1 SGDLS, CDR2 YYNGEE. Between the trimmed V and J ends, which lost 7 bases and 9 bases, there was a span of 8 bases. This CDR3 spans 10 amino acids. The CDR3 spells CASGGVEQFF. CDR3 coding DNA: TGTGCCAGCGGAGGGGTTGAGCAGTTCTTC.

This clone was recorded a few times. The CDR3 protein is CASSYAILGVYEQYF. The CDR3, as DNA: TGTGCCAGCAGTTACGCAATTCTAGGGGTGTACGAGCAGTACTTC. The gene calls are TRBV6-5 and TRBJ2-7, with D possibly TRBD1 on 5 matching bases. CDR1 MNHEY and CDR2 SVGAGI come from the germline V gene. With 2 bases removed from V and 4 bases from J, the gap between germline ends came to 15 bases. The CDR3 has 15 amino acids.

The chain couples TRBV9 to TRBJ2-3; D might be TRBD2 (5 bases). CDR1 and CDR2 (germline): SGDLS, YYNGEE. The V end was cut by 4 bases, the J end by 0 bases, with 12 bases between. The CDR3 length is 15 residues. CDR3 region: CASSRPGSSTDTQYF. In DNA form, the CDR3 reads TGTGCCAGCAGCCGTCCGGGGTCGAGCACAGATACGCAGTATTTT.

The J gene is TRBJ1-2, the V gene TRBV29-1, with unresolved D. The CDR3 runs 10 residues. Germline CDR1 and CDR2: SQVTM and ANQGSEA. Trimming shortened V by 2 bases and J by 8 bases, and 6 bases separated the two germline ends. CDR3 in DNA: TGCAGCGTTGAACAAGGAGGCTACACCTTC. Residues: CSVEQGGYTF.

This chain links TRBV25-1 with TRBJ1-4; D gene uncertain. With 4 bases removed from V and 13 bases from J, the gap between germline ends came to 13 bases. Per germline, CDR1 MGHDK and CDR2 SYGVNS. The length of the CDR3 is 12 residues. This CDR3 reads CASSAYSEVLFF. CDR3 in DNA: TGTGCCAGCAGTGCCTATTCGGAGGTACTGTTTTTT.